Given below is one T cell receptor beta chain in context. Method: immunoSEQ multiplex PCR; TCRdb's copy keeps in-frame clones and lacks some. Of about 50,000 clones listed, more than 80% were seen once; the top ten hold 0.8%. The data derive from a study of control samples from healthy donors and cancer patients. The germline CDR1 and CDR2 sequences are ENHRY and SYGVKD. The CDR3 extends over 15 amino acids. With 6 bases clipped from V and 5 bases from J, the junction kept 4 bases outside the gene matches. The sample was PBMCs. The sequence derives from a man aged 30 to 45 with colorectal cancer. The rearrangement joins TRBV10-3 to TRBJ2-2, with TRBD1 identical over 12 bases. The DNA of the CDR3 is TGTGCCATCAGAGGGACAGGGGGCAGGACCGGGGAGCTGTTTTTT. This gives the protein CAIRGTGGRTGELFF.